The 28 T cell receptor beta chains below come from one sample, sequenced in a study of a mutant IDH1 vaccine in newly diagnosed glioma. Produced via immunoSEQ multiplex PCR; TCRdb's table is partial and in-frame only. The sample has under 45,000 clones, less than 95% seen once. Described time point: week 23, last vaccination. Each dose delivered 300 ug of mutant IDH1 20-mer peptide subcutaneously with imiquimod. These TCRs are of unknown antigen specificity. Sequences were derived from PBMCs, sampled from a glioma patient whose treatment included an IDH1 peptide vaccine. Receptor source: a middle-aged man with glioma.

The sample holds one count of this clone. The chain joins TRBV19 to TRBJ2-7; tentatively, D is TRBD1 (6 bases). This CDR3 region has 14 residues. V shed 1 base and J shed 4 bases, with 11 bases lying between them. Germline lookup yields CDR1 LNHDA and CDR2 SQIVND (reference sequence). The CDR3 protein is CASSIAQGTYEQYF. In DNA, the CDR3 is TGTGCCAGTAGTATAGCCCAGGGGACGTACGAGCAGTACTTC.

The rearrangement links TRBV4-3 to TRBJ1-3; perhaps TRBD1 as D (6 bases). The V and J ends lost 1 base and 2 bases respectively, with 9 bases between them. The CDR3 is 15 residues long. Germline values: CDR1 LGHNA, CDR2 YSLEER. The CDR3 nucleotides are TGCGCCAGCAGCCAAGTCTCAGGGGCTGGAAACACCATATATTTT. It specifies CASSQVSGAGNTIYF.

The V call is TRBV28, the J call TRBJ2-5; D is perhaps TRBD2 (6 bases). The V end was cut by 3 bases, the J end by 0 bases, with 14 bases between. This CDR3 is built from 16 residues. Germline V gene sequence: CDR1 MDHEN, CDR2 SYDVKM. The CDR3 loop reads CASSLRRGWYQETQYF. As DNA, the CDR3 is TGTGCCAGCAGTTTGAGGAGGGGCTGGTACCAAGAGACCCAGTACTTC. Full variable domain (outside the CDR3, taken from reference TRBV28 and TRBJ2-5): DVKVTQSSRYLVKRTGEKVFLECVQDMDHENMFWYRQDPGLGLRLIYFSYDVKMKEKGDIPEGYSVSREKKERFSLILESASTNQTSMYLCASSLRRGWYQETQYFGPGTRLLVL.

The V call is TRBV4-2, the J call TRBJ1-2; TRBD1 matches at 8 bases. In germline, CDR1 is LGHNA, CDR2 YNFKEQ. V dropped 4 bases and J dropped 2; count of bases not matched to a gene: 3. The CDR3 length is 14 residues. CDR3 sequence: CASSPGTGNYGYTF. The DNA for the CDR3 is TGTGCCAGCAGCCCAGGGACAGGAAACTATGGCTACACCTTC.

CDR3 protein: CASRSNYGYTF. The CDR3 region has the DNA TGTGCCAGCAGGAGCAACTATGGCTACACCTTC. The V and J genes are TRBV9 and TRBJ1-2; D is uncertain. V lost 5 bases and J lost 2, with 4 bases in between. CDR1 and CDR2 from the germline V gene are SGDLS and YYNGEE. This CDR3 has 11 amino acids.

With regard to this clone: The sample holds other DNA sequences that translate to the same CDR3. V and J are TRBV28 and TRBJ1-6, with unresolved D. The length of the CDR3 is 13 residues. V lost 7 bases to trimming and J lost 15 bases, with 19 bases between them. Germline-derived CDR1 and CDR2 are MDHEN and SYDVKM. CDR3 loop: CASTIGQDALLHF. The CDR3 bases are TGTGCCAGCACCATAGGGCAGGACGCACTCCTCCACTTT. Complete variable domain (other parts from reference TRBV28 and TRBJ1-6): DVKVTQSSRYLVKRTGEKVFLECVQDMDHENMFWYRQDPGLGLRLIYFSYDVKMKEKGDIPEGYSVSREKKERFSLILESASTNQTSMYLCASTIGQDALLHFGNGTRLTVT.

J is TRBJ2-1 and V is TRBV7-9; 7 positions agree with TRBD1. With V trimmed by 6 bases and J by 2 bases, 4 bases remained unmatched. The CDR3 runs 14 residues. Looked up from germline, CDR1 is SEHNR and CDR2 is FQNEAQ (reference sequence). CDR3 bases: TGTGCCAGCAGTCCCGACAGGGCCTACAATGAGCAGTTCTTC. Its translation: CASSPDRAYNEQFF.

The chain recombines TRBV2 with TRBJ2-7; 14 bases agree with TRBD2. The V segment lost 6 bases and the J segment 4 bases; nucleotides outside the gene matches: 5. The CDR3 sequence is 15 residues long. Germline CDR1 reads SNHLY; CDR2 reads FYNNEI. This chain's CDR3 is CASRGGLAGAYEQYF. CDR3 in DNA: TGTGCCAGCAGGGGGGGACTAGCGGGAGCTTACGAGCAGTACTTC. Together with reference TRBV2 and TRBJ2-7, the CDR3 gives the full variable domain: EPEVTQTPSHQVTQMGQEVILRCVPISNHLYFYWYRQILGQKVEFLVSFYNNEISEKSEIFDDQFSVERPDGSNFTLKIRSTKLEDSAMYFCASRGGLAGAYEQYFGPGTRLTVT.

The V call is TRBV2, the J call TRBJ2-7, with D possibly being TRBD1 (5 bases). V was cut by 7 bases and J by 3 bases, with 10 bases left in between. Looked up from germline, CDR1 is SNHLY and CDR2 is FYNNEI. The CDR3 is made up of 12 amino acids. CDR3 amino acids: CASTLQDYEQYF. The CDR3 bases are TGTGCCAGCACCCTACAGGACTACGAGCAGTACTTC. The variable domain in full, completed from reference TRBV2 and TRBJ2-7, reads EPEVTQTPSHQVTQMGQEVILRCVPISNHLYFYWYRQILGQKVEFLVSFYNNEISEKSEIFDDQFSVERPDGSNFTLKIRSTKLEDSAMYFCASTLQDYEQYFGPGTRLTVT.

The V and J genes are TRBV10-3 and TRBJ2-7; TRBD1 matches at 9 bases. The germline CDR1 and CDR2 sequences are ENHRY and SYGVKD. This CDR3 contains 16 residues. V lost 0 bases to trimming and J lost 2 bases; unmatched junction nucleotides: 5. The CDR3 here is CAISESGTGKPYEQYF. CDR3 bases: TGTGCCATCAGTGAGTCGGGGACAGGGAAACCCTACGAGCAGTACTTC.

This chain joins TRBV6-5 and TRBJ2-3, with 7 bases identical to TRBD2. The CDR3 extends over 16 amino acids. The ends lost 2 bases at V and 2 bases at J; junction bases unmatched: 7. Per the germline V gene, CDR1 is MNHEY and CDR2 is SVGAGI. The CDR3 sequence is CASSYGGGTNTDTQYF. DNA for the CDR3: TGTGCCAGCAGTTACGGGGGGGGGACGAACACAGATACGCAGTATTTT.

The V call is TRBV5-6, the J call TRBJ2-7; possible D gene TRBD1, 6 bases. The CDR3 totals 15 residues. Deletions cut 4 bases from V and 1 base from J, with 15 bases between. The germline gives CDR1 SGHDT, CDR2 YYEEEE. In DNA, the CDR3 is TGTGCCAGCAGCCGCGACAGGACCTCATCCTACGAGCAGTACTTC. As protein: CASSRDRTSSYEQYF.

The chain combines TRBV2 with TRBJ2-7; weak D call: TRBD1 (5 bases). Germline V lookup: CDR1 SNHLY, CDR2 FYNNEI. The CDR3 is 16 residues long. Deletions cut 3 bases from V and 2 bases from J, with 17 bases between. CDR3 in DNA: TGTGCCAGCAGTGACTCCACCCCGGACATCACCTACGAGCAGTACTTC. It encodes CASSDSTPDITYEQYF.

A single count supports this clone. The genes are TRBV6-5 and TRBJ2-7; a weak D match, TRBD1 (5 bases). Trimming cost V 4 bases and J 6 bases, with 13 bases left between them. Germline CDR1 MNHEY, CDR2 SVGAGI. The CDR3 contains 13 residues. The CDR3 spells CASSSTSGSEQYF. CDR3 nucleotides: TGTGCCAGCAGTTCCACCTCAGGGTCCGAGCAGTACTTC.

V usage is TRBV18 and J usage is TRBJ1-2; D unclear. Per the germline V gene, CDR1 is KGHSH and CDR2 is LQKENI. Trimming removed 0 bases from V and 8 bases from J, with 16 bases in between. The CDR3 consists of 15 residues. CDR3 in amino acids: CASSPPTREIGGYTF. CDR3 nucleotide sequence: TGTGCCAGCTCACCACCGACCCGAGAGATTGGCGGCTACACCTTC.

Only one count was recorded for this clone. The chain uses TRBV9 and TRBJ2-3, with unresolved D. CDR3 length: 11 residues. Between the trimmed V and J ends, which lost 6 bases and 6 bases, there was a span of 8 bases. Germline V lookup: CDR1 SGDLS, CDR2 YYNGEE. As DNA, the CDR3 is TGTGCCAGCATCCCTCCCGATACGCAGTATTTT. Its protein product is CASIPPDTQYF.

The chain's CDR3 is CSVEDSDHLDNEQFF. DNA of the CDR3: TGCAGCGTTGAAGATAGCGATCACCTCGACAATGAGCAGTTCTTC. The V gene is TRBV29-1, the J gene TRBJ2-1, with a possible D match to TRBD2 (5 bases). This CDR3 is built from 15 residues. Germline values: CDR1 SQVTM, CDR2 ANQGSEA. Deletions cut 0 bases from V and 5 bases from J, with 14 bases between.

V is TRBV27 and J is TRBJ1-6; no reliable D call. Germline CDR1 reads MNHEY; CDR2 reads SMNVEV (reference sequence). The CDR3 is 14 amino acids. V lost 7 bases and J 7 bases, leaving 14 bases between the germline ends. This CDR3 is CASTTGSRNSPLHF. In DNA form, the CDR3 reads TGTGCCAGCACCACTGGTTCGCGGAATTCACCCCTCCACTTT.

Here the CDR3 DNA reads TGTGCCTGGAAAGGCGCCGGGACCCTTAATGAAAAACTGTTTTTT. It is translated as CAWKGAGTLNEKLFF. This rearrangement joins TRBV30 to TRBJ1-4, with D perhaps TRBD1 (5 bases). This CDR3 comprises 15 residues. Trimming pared 4 bases from V and 4 bases from J, leaving 16 bases between. The germline gives CDR1 GTSNPN, CDR2 SVGIG (reference sequence).

This clone was picked up one time. The chain has TRBV10-3 and TRBJ1-2; a weak D match, TRBD1 (6 bases). CDR1 and CDR2 from the germline V gene are ENHRY and SYGVKD. This CDR3 spans 15 amino acids. With 2 bases removed from V and 5 bases from J, the gap between germline ends came to 15 bases. The CDR3 region is CAISEIGGALYGYTF. The CDR3 region has the DNA TGTGCCATCAGTGAGATCGGGGGCGCGCTATATGGCTACACCTTC.

The CDR3 reads CASSPRTGSMQPQHF. The DNA for the CDR3 is TGTGCCAGCAGCCCCCGGACAGGGTCTATGCAGCCCCAGCATTTT. The V and J genes are TRBV27 and TRBJ1-5; 8 nucleotides line up with TRBD1. The CDR3 is 15 residues long. CDR1 MNHEY and CDR2 SMNVEV come from the germline V gene (reference sequence). V was clipped by 6 bases and J by 7 bases; unmatched bases: 11.

The gene calls are TRBV7-8 and TRBJ1-2; D is unresolved. Germline-derived CDR1 and CDR2 are SGHVS and FQNEAQ. Trimming removed 7 bases at V and 4 bases at J, with 13 bases between. This CDR3 comprises 13 residues. CDR3 residues: CASTPASSYGYTF. In DNA, the CDR3 is TGTGCCAGCACGCCCGCCAGCTCCTATGGCTACACCTTC.

The chain carries TRBV28 and TRBJ2-5; the D is unclear. This CDR3 region has 15 residues. Germline loops: CDR1 MDHEN, CDR2 SYDVKM. The V end lost 2 bases, the J end lost 5 bases, and 15 bases lay between the germline ends. The CDR3 DNA follows: TGTGCCAGCAGTTTAGGACGCTCGTTGGGGGAGACCCAGTACTTC. Translating gives CASSLGRSLGETQYF.

This chain links TRBV2 with TRBJ1-2; tentative D call: TRBD1 (6 bases). This CDR3 is 14 amino acids long. The germline gives CDR1 SNHLY, CDR2 FYNNEI. Trimming pared 6 bases from V and 5 bases from J, leaving 16 bases between. The CDR3 sequence: CASSQRTERYGYTF. The CDR3 bases are TGTGCCAGCAGCCAAAGGACAGAACGTTATGGCTACACCTTC. The full variable domain, with the rest looked up from reference TRBV2 and TRBJ1-2, is EPEVTQTPSHQVTQMGQEVILRCVPISNHLYFYWYRQILGQKVEFLVSFYNNEISEKSEIFDDQFSVERPDGSNFTLKIRSTKLEDSAMYFCASSQRTERYGYTFGSGTRLTVV.

V usage is TRBV27 and J usage is TRBJ1-3; D perhaps matches TRBD1 (5 bases). The length of the CDR3 is 15 residues. The germline CDR1 and CDR2 sequences are MNHEY and SMNVEV (reference sequence). Between the trimmed V and J ends, which lost 2 bases and 0 bases, there was a span of 8 bases. The CDR3 coding sequence is TGTGCCAGCAGTTTAGGGGCCTCCTCTGGAAACACCATATATTTT. As protein: CASSLGASSGNTIYF.

The rearrangement uses TRBV29-1 and TRBJ1-2; the match to TRBD1 covers 7 bases. With 4 bases clipped from V and 0 bases from J, the junction kept 8 bases outside the gene matches. This CDR3 contains 15 residues. Germline V CDR1 and CDR2: SQVTM, ANQGSEA. CDR3 nucleotide sequence: TGCAGCGTTGGCCCCACAGGGGCTCCTAACTATGGCTACACCTTC. This translates into CSVGPTGAPNYGYTF.

The gene calls are TRBV30 and TRBJ2-7, with 7 positions matching TRBD1. The CDR3 is 14 amino acids. With V trimmed by 1 base and J by 1 base, 4 bases remained unmatched. Germline V CDR1 and CDR2: GTSNPN, SVGIG (reference sequence). CDR3 amino acids: CAWSAPTGSYEQYF. CDR3 nucleotides: TGTGCCTGGAGTGCACCGACAGGGTCCTACGAGCAGTACTTC.

The chain joins TRBV2 to TRBJ2-2; D gene unclear. The CDR3 spans 13 residues. Germline values: CDR1 SNHLY, CDR2 FYNNEI. Between the trimmed V and J ends, which lost 7 bases and 3 bases, there was a span of 9 bases. The DNA for the CDR3 is TGTGCCAGCAAATCTGGCTACACCGGGGAGCTGTTTTTT. This sequence encodes CASKSGYTGELFF.